Shown below are 28 T cell receptor beta chains from a single sample sequenced in a study of siplizumab effects on memory and regulatory T cells. TCRdb's copy holds only in-frame clones and misses some; the assay was immunoSEQ multiplex PCR. The repertoire has over 70,000 clones, 90% of them found once; the top ten carry around 14%. Sequences were obtained from CD4+ T cells sorted from blood. The receptors shown here come from a human donor in good health.

In DNA form, the CDR3 reads TGTGCCTGGAGAAGGGACGAGCAGTACTTC. Its translation: CAWRRDEQYF. This chain links TRBV30 with TRBJ2-7; D is unresolved. The CDR3 totals 10 residues. V gave up 3 bases and J gave up 5 bases, with 5 bases separating them. Germline loops: CDR1 GTSNPN, CDR2 SVGIG (reference sequence).

This chain joins TRBV7-6 and TRBJ2-5, with D hard to call. The germline gives CDR1 SGHVS, CDR2 FNYEAQ. Trimming took off 7 bases at V and 5 bases at J, with 17 bases between the two ends. The CDR3 is 14 amino acids. In nucleotides, the CDR3 is TGTGCCAGCACCCGGAGAGCCGACGGGGAGACCCAGTACTTC. Translation: CASTRRADGETQYF.

As to this clone: Mismatch with germline at one junction end may stem from a read error. The rearrangement links TRBV5-3 to TRBJ2-6; D call uncertain. TRBV5-3 is filed as an ORF, its function uncertain. The CDR3 runs 16 residues. As DNA, the CDR3 is TGTGCCAGAGGTTATTTAGTACAAAGTCGGGCCAACGTCCCGACTTTC. Amino acids: CARGYLVQSRANVPTF.

V usage is TRBV29-1 and J usage is TRBJ2-1, with D possibly TRBD2 on 5 matching bases. Germline V gene lookup returns CDR1 SQVTM and CDR2 ANQGSEA. V was pared by 8 bases and J by 0 bases, with 11 bases between. The length of the CDR3 is 13 residues. The chain's CDR3 is CSLRRSSYNEQFF. For the CDR3, the DNA is TGCAGCCTTAGGAGGAGCTCCTACAATGAGCAGTTCTTC.

The J gene is TRBJ1-6, the V gene TRBV6-5; D might be TRBD1 (6 bases). V shed 6 bases and J shed 10 bases, with 10 bases lying between them. Germline V gene lookup returns CDR1 MNHEY and CDR2 SVGAGI. The CDR3 runs to 12 residues. The CDR3 DNA reads TGTGCCAGCAGGGACGGGGGCTCACCCCTCCACTTT. It specifies CASRDGGSPLHF.

This chain uses TRBV2 with TRBJ2-1; 11 bases agree with TRBD2. Per the germline V gene, CDR1 is SNHLY and CDR2 is FYNNEI. V dropped 6 bases and J dropped 6; count of bases not matched to a gene: 1. CDR3 length: 13 amino acids. CDR3: CASRGLAGNEQFF. DNA of the CDR3: TGTGCCAGCAGAGGACTAGCGGGCAATGAGCAGTTCTTC. The complete variable domain, with remaining parts taken from reference TRBV2 and TRBJ2-1, reads EPEVTQTPSHQVTQMGQEVILRCVPISNHLYFYWYRQILGQKVEFLVSFYNNEISEKSEIFDDQFSVERPDGSNFTLKIRSTKLEDSAMYFCASRGLAGNEQFFGPGTRLTVL.

The chain has TRBV27 and TRBJ2-2; D unclear. Germline loops: CDR1 MNHEY, CDR2 SMNVEV (reference sequence). The CDR3 is made up of 15 amino acids. V lost 6 bases, J lost 6 bases, and 17 bases lay in between. CDR3 amino acids: CASSQVPPESGELFF. DNA of the CDR3: TGTGCCAGCAGCCAGGTCCCTCCGGAATCCGGGGAGCTGTTTTTT.

This chain connects TRBV9 to TRBJ2-5; D may be TRBD1 or TRBD2 (5 bases each). Germline CDR1 and CDR2: SGDLS and YYNGEE. The V end was cut by 0 bases, the J end by 5 bases, with 14 bases between. CDR3 length: 15 amino acids. The CDR3 sequence: CASSVDITWGETQYF. The CDR3 nucleotides read TGTGCCAGCAGCGTAGACATAACTTGGGGGGAGACCCAGTACTTC.

The chain recombines TRBV19 with TRBJ2-5; D may be TRBD2 (5 bases). The germline gives CDR1 LNHDA, CDR2 SQIVND (reference sequence). Deletions cut 3 bases from V and 6 bases from J, with 14 bases between. The CDR3 totals 14 residues. The CDR3 DNA is TGTGCCAGTAGTATCGGCGGGTCGGAGAAGACCCAGTACTTC. It codes for CASSIGGSEKTQYF.

The CDR3 sequence is CASSRGLAGGPPFF. In DNA form, the CDR3 reads TGTGCCAGCAGCAGGGGACTAGCGGGAGGGCCCCCGTTCTTC. The chain employs TRBV5-4 and TRBJ2-1; TRBD2 aligns across 16 bases. V shed 4 bases and J 15 bases; nucleotides not matched to a gene: 7. CDR1 is SGHNT, CDR2 YYREEE, per germline (reference sequence). The CDR3 covers 14 residues. The full variable domain, its missing parts supplied by reference TRBV5-4 and TRBJ2-1, is ETGVTQSPTHLIKTRGQQVTLRCSSQSGHNTVSWYQQALGQGPQFIFQYYREEENGRGNFPPRFSGLQFPNYSSELNVNALELDDSALYLCASSRGLAGGPPFFGPGTRLTVL.

The table lists this clone with a count of one. The chain joins TRBV28 to TRBJ2-4; D gene uncertain. Trimming took 6 bases from V and 0 from J, leaving 12 bases between them. The germline gives CDR1 MDHEN, CDR2 SYDVKM. The CDR3 is 15 residues long. The CDR3 DNA follows: TGTGCCAGCAGAGGGAACGGGCTAGCCAAAAACATTCAGTACTTC. This translates into CASRGNGLAKNIQYF.

The rearrangement uses TRBV27 and TRBJ2-5, with TRBD2 matching 7 bases. CDR1 and CDR2 (germline): MNHEY, SMNVEV (reference sequence). This CDR3 comprises 14 residues. V lost 5 bases to trimming and J lost 1 base; unmatched junction nucleotides: 4. For the CDR3, the DNA is TGTGCCAGCAGTAGAAGCGGGACCCAAGAGACCCAGTACTTC. It translates to CASSRSGTQETQYF.

The chain has TRBV19 and TRBJ1-4; D remains ambiguous. This CDR3 region has 12 residues. V lost 5 bases, J lost 7 bases, and 8 bases lay in between. Germline V CDR1 and CDR2: LNHDA, SQIVND (reference sequence). The CDR3 protein is CASSSRVEKLFF. In nucleotides, the CDR3 is TGTGCCAGTAGTTCCAGAGTTGAAAAACTGTTTTTT.

This clone was recorded once. This CDR3 is CASSEVRPSGNYEQYF. CDR3 nucleotide sequence: TGTGCCAGCAGTGAAGTTCGGCCTAGCGGGAACTACGAGCAGTACTTC. The chain joins TRBV6-1 to TRBJ2-7; 9 bases match TRBD2. The CDR3 length is 16 residues. CDR1 is MNHNS, CDR2 SASEGT, per germline. The V and J ends lost 1 base and 3 bases, in that order; junction bases with no gene match: 7.

The V gene is TRBV6-6, the J gene TRBJ2-1; 11 bases map to TRBD2. Trimming took 8 bases from V and 3 from J; bases not matched to a gene: 6. Germline CDR1 and CDR2: MNHNY and SVGAGI (reference sequence). CDR3 length: 15 amino acids. CDR3 in DNA: TGTGCCAGCGCACGACTAGCGGGAAACTACAATGAGCAGTTCTTC. It is translated as CASARLAGNYNEQFF.

A remark on this clone: One junction end does not reproduce the germline sequence, and a read error may be involved. The chain uses TRBV5-1 and TRBJ2-2; 7 bases are a match to TRBD2. CDR1 SGHRS and CDR2 YFSETQ come from the germline V gene. The CDR3 is 12 amino acids. The CDR3 sequence: CASSPSGRGAVF. Written as DNA, the CDR3 is TGCGCCAGCAGCCCTAGCGGCCGGGGAGCTGTTTTT.

The chain couples TRBV28 to TRBJ1-2; D call uncertain. V gave up 5 bases and J gave up 4 bases, with 14 bases separating them. The CDR3 has 14 residues. Germline V CDR1 and CDR2: MDHEN, SYDVKM. The CDR3 reads CASSLDGSFYGYTF. DNA for the CDR3: TGTGCCAGCAGTCTGGACGGGTCCTTCTATGGCTACACCTTC.

The chain joins TRBV7-3 to TRBJ2-1, with D hard to call. The CDR3 is 14 residues long. Germline lookup yields CDR1 SGHTA and CDR2 FQGTGA. Trimming pared 4 bases from V and 4 bases from J, leaving 11 bases between. The DNA for the CDR3 is TGTGCCAGCAGCTCCCAGGCATTTTACAATGAGCAGTTCTTC. This translates into CASSSQAFYNEQFF.

The CDR3 reads CASSLTSGTSYEQYF. The CDR3 nucleotides read TGTGCCAGCAGCTTGACTAGCGGGACCTCCTACGAGCAGTACTTC. V and J are TRBV7-2 and TRBJ2-7; 11 positions match TRBD2. Germline CDR1 reads SGHTA; CDR2 reads FQGNSA. The CDR3 is 15 residues long. J was trimmed by 0 bases and V by 3 bases; bases with no gene match: 1.

This chain uses TRBV28 with TRBJ2-7, with D uncertain. Germline V gene lookup returns CDR1 MDHEN and CDR2 SYDVKM. The CDR3 runs to 15 residues. Trimming pared 6 bases from V and 6 bases from J, leaving 21 bases between. CDR3 sequence (DNA): TGTGCCAGCAGAACTCCTTCGGGCATAATCGGCGAGCAGTACTTC. Residues: CASRTPSGIIGEQYF.

V and J are TRBV18 and TRBJ2-1, with 9 nucleotides matching TRBD2. V shed 0 bases and J 4 bases; nucleotides not matched to a gene: 4. Per germline, CDR1 KGHSH and CDR2 LQKENI. CDR3 size: 16 residues. The CDR3 loop reads CASSPPGLAKYNEQFF. The CDR3 DNA sequence: TGTGCCAGCTCACCACCCGGACTAGCGAAGTACAATGAGCAGTTCTTC.

This chain links TRBV6-5 with TRBJ1-4, with D unclear. Trimming removed 2 bases from V and 8 bases from J, with 9 bases in between. The CDR3 is 13 residues long. Per germline, CDR1 MNHEY and CDR2 SVGAGI. CDR3 sequence: CASSYRAGEKLFF. CDR3 sequence (DNA): TGTGCCAGCAGTTACAGGGCCGGGGAAAAACTGTTTTTT.

The gene calls are TRBV7-9 and TRBJ2-2, with D unclear. The CDR3 length is 11 residues. Germline V gene sequence: CDR1 SEHNR, CDR2 FQNEAQ (reference sequence). The ends were cut back, 2 bases at V and 8 bases at J, with 3 bases in the middle. The CDR3 DNA is TGTGCCAGCAGCTTAAGGGGGGAGCTGTTTTTT. Protein: CASSLRGELFF. The full variable domain, rest sourced from reference TRBV7-9 and TRBJ2-2, is DTGVSQNPRHKITKRGQNVTFRCDPISEHNRLYWYRQTLGQGPEFLTYFQNEAQLEKSRLLSDRFSAERPKGSFSTLEIQRTEQGDSAMYLCASSLRGELFFGEGSRLTVL.

The chain carries TRBV6-1 and TRBJ2-7, with TRBD1 matching over 9 bases. Per germline, CDR1 MNHNS and CDR2 SASEGT. CDR3 length: 15 residues. The ends lost 3 bases at V and 5 bases at J; junction bases unmatched: 8. The CDR3 DNA reads TGTGCCAGCAGTGACCCGGGCAGGACAGGGGACGAGCAGTACTTC. This encodes CASSDPGRTGDEQYF.

The gene calls are TRBV4-1 and TRBJ2-1; 7 bases map to TRBD2. This CDR3 has 15 amino acids. Trimming removed 1 base from V and 9 bases from J; junction bases left unmatched: 9. Germline V gene sequence: CDR1 MGHRA, CDR2 YSYEKL. CDR3 in DNA: TGCGCCAGCAGCCAAGTAGGCGGGAGAAGGGGTGAGCAGTTCTTC. This sequence encodes CASSQVGGRRGEQFF.

The chain recombines TRBV5-1 with TRBJ1-4; unclear D gene. The germline V gene encodes CDR1 SGHRS and CDR2 YFSETQ. This CDR3 has 15 residues. The V and J ends lost 0 bases and 3 bases respectively, with 9 bases between them. Written as DNA, the CDR3 is TGCGCCAGCAGCTTGGGCAGCCAAGCTAATGAAAAACTGTTTTTT. This encodes CASSLGSQANEKLFF.

This chain uses TRBV4-2 with TRBJ2-1; TRBD2 aligns across 11 bases. After removal of 4 bases from V and 8 bases from J, the junction contained 10 bases not matched to a gene. Germline CDR1 LGHNA, CDR2 YNFKEQ. CDR3 length: 16 amino acids. CDR3 coding DNA: TGTGCCAGCAGCCCCGTCGTCACTAGCGGGAGTTATGAGCAGTTCTTC. Its protein product is CASSPVVTSGSYEQFF.

The chain joins TRBV29-1 to TRBJ2-1; 7 nucleotides agree with TRBD1. There are 14 residues in the CDR3. V dropped 1 base and J dropped 7; count of bases not matched to a gene: 7. Germline values: CDR1 SQVTM, CDR2 ANQGSEA. This CDR3 reads CSVEGQGVGNEQFF. The CDR3 DNA reads as TGCAGCGTTGAAGGGCAGGGGGTAGGGAATGAGCAGTTCTTC.